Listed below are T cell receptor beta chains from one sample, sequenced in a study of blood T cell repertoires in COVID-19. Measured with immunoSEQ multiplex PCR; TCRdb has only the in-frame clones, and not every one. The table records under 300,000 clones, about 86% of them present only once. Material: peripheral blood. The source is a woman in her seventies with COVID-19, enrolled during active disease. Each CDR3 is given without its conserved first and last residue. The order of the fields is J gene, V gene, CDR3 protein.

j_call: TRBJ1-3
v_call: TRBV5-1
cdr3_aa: ASSLGTGGSGNTIY

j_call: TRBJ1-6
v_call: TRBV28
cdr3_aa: ASSPGDIRAPLH

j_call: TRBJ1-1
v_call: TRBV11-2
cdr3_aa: ASTVGGGRRAEAF

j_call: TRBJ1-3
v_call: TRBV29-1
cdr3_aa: SVTQVFGNTIY

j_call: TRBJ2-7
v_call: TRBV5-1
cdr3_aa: ASSLVGQGAFYEQY

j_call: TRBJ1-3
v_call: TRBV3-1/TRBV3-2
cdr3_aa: ASSLGQGSGNTIY

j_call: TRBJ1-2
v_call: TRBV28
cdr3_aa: ASSRGVFGYGYT

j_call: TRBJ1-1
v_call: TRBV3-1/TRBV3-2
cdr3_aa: ASSQGGQGAF

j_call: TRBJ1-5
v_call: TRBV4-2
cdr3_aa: ASSQEAGGRQPQH

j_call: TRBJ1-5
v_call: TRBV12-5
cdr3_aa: ASGQGDSRNQPQH

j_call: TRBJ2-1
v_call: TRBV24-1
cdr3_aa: ATSDLGDRGADEQF

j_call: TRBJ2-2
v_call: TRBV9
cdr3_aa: ASRDRVNTGELF

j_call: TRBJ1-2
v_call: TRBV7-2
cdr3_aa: ASSAQGALNYGYT

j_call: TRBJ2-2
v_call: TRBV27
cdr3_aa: ASSSLPRTSGGSGTGELF

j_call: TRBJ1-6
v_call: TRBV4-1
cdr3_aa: ASSLQQSYNSPLH

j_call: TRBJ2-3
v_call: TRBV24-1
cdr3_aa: ATSDSRPSTDTQY

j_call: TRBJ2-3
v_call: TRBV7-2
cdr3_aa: ASSKQVTDTQY

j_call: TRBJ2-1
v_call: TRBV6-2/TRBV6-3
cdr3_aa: ASSYSLAGGLYNEQF

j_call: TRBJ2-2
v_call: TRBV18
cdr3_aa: ASHGAGGWTGELF

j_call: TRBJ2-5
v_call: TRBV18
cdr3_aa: ASSPSIGGQETQY

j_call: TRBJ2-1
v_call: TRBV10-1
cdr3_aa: ASSEGQYREQF

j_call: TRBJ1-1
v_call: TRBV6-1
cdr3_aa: ASSDRHSPEAF

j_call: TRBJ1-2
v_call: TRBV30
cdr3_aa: AWSFGQGAIYGYT

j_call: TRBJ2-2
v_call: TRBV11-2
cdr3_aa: ASRLSAGVTGELF

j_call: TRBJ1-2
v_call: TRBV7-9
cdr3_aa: ASSPGQDYGYT

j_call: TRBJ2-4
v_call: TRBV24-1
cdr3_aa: ATSGSGQGNIQY

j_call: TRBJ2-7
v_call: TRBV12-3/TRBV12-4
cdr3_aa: ASSFPVREQY

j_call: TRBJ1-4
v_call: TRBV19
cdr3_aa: ASRTATNEKLF

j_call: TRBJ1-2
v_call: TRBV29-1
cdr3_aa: SVEDRWKRNYGYT

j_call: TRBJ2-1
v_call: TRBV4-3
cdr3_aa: ASSPNSGGVFPSSYNEQF

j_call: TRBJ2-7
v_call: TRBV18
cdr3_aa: ASSGNRGEYEQY

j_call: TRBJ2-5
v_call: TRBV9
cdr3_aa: ASSATSGAETQY

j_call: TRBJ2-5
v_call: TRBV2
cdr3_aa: ASRPDRGQTQY

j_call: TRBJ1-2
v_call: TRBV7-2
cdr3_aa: ASSPRRGGYT

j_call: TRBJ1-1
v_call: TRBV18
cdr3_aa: ASSPRGDTEAF

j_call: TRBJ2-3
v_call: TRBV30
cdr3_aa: AWSGLGADTQY

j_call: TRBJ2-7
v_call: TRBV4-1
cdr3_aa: ASSQVGLAGGYTYEQY

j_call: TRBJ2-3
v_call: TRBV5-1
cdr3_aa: ASSVDREDTQY

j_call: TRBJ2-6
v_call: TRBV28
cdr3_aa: ASSSEALSGANVLT

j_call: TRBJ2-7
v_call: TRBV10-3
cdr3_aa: AINGLGGSGEQY

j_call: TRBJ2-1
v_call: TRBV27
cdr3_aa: ASGMGGYNEQF

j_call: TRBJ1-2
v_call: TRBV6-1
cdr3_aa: ASSEYGALDYGYT

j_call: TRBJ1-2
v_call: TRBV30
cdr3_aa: AWSVSGINYGYT

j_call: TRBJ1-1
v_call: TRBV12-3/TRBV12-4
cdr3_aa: ASSGEGDTEAF

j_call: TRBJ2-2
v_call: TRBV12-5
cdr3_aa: ASGLGSGGNTGELF

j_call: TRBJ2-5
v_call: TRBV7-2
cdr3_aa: ASSVRSGGQETQY

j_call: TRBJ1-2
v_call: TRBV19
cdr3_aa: ASSIDLRGYGYT

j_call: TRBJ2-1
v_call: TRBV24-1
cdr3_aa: ATSERTSTNEQF

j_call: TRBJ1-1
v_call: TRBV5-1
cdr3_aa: ASSTQGDTEAF

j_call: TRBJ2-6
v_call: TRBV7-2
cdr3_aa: ASSYYLKQGSGANVLT

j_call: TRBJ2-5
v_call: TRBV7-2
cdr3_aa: ASSFKGQGAQY

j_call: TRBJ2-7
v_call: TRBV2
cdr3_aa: ASRDRDRGYEQY

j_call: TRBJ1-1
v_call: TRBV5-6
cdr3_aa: ASSLYGSGGTEAF

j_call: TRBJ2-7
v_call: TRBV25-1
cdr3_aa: ASSDRGRWYEQY

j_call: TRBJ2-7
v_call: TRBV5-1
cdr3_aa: ASSLAEGYEQY

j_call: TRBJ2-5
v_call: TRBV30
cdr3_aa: AWAGTGGVETQY

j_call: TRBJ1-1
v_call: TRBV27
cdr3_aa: ASSLRGGTEAF